These T cell receptor beta chains were read from a single sample in a study of breast tumors, draining lymph nodes, adjacent tissues. Each CDR3 protein is one row after TCRdb ran MiXCR on the multiplex PCR reads. The sample holds around 170,000 distinct CDR3 sequences, roughly 30% seen once. The sample was axillary lymph node tissue. The receptors come from a female donor with breast cancer. Some clones in this sample may be carry-over from other donors' samples. CDR3s include the opening cysteine and the closing phenylalanine or tryptophan. The D gene is left open where the match is weak. Rows give clone size only sometimes, using once, few, many, or a class for an expanded clone.

j_call: TRBJ1-2; v_call: TRBV19; d_call: -; clone_size: -; cdr3_nt: TGTGCCAGTAGTACCAGTGGACCTTCACGTGGCTATACCTTC; cdr3_aa: CASSTSGPSRGYTF
j_call: TRBJ2-3; v_call: TRBV5-4; d_call: TRBD2; clone_size: -; cdr3_nt: TGTGCCAGCAGCCCGAAGACTCCCTTACTAGCGGGAGGACTCACAGATACGCAGTATTTT; cdr3_aa: CASSPKTPLLAGGLTDTQYF
j_call: TRBJ2-5; v_call: TRBV6-5; d_call: TRBD2; clone_size: many; cdr3_nt: TGTGCCAGCAGTTCTCTAGCGGGAGAGAACCAAGAGACCCAGTACTTC; cdr3_aa: CASSSLAGENQETQYF
j_call: TRBJ1-3; v_call: TRBV9; d_call: -; clone_size: many; cdr3_nt: TGTGCCAGCAGCGTGAACGTGGGGAACACCATATATTTT; cdr3_aa: CASSVNVGNTIYF
j_call: TRBJ1-5; v_call: TRBV7-9; d_call: -; clone_size: -; cdr3_nt: TGTGCCAGCAGCTTAGCGCGGTTCGGGATAGACGTAGGGAGGCAAGAGACCCAGCATTTT; cdr3_aa: CASSLARFGIDVGRQETQHF
j_call: TRBJ1-3; v_call: TRBV14; d_call: -; clone_size: -; cdr3_nt: TGTGCCGGCAGCCCGCCTCGGGTGGGGAGCTCTGGAACCACCATATATTTT; cdr3_aa: CAGSPPRVGSSGTTIYF
j_call: TRBJ1-4; v_call: TRBV25-1; d_call: -; clone_size: -; cdr3_nt: TGTGCTAGTGCGATTCGGGGTGAAAAACTGTTTTTT; cdr3_aa: CASAIRGEKLFF
j_call: TRBJ1-1; v_call: TRBV27; d_call: -; clone_size: -; cdr3_nt: TGTGCCAGCAGTTCCCCCCTCCAATCAAGGACTGAAGCTTTCTTT; cdr3_aa: CASSSPLQSRTEAFF
j_call: TRBJ2-2; v_call: TRBV7-3; d_call: TRBD1; clone_size: many; cdr3_nt: TGTGCCAGCAGCCCGACAGGGTTAAACACCGGGGAGCTGTTTTTT; cdr3_aa: CASSPTGLNTGELFF
j_call: TRBJ2-3; v_call: TRBV11-3; d_call: -; clone_size: -; cdr3_nt: TGTGCCAGCAGCATCCATGGGATAGGGGTCGGAGATACGCAGTATTTT; cdr3_aa: CASSIHGIGVGDTQYF
j_call: TRBJ1-4; v_call: TRBV12-3/TRBV12-4; d_call: TRBD1; clone_size: many; cdr3_nt: TGTGCCAGCAGCCACCCGGGACAGGGTAATAATGAAAAACTGTTTTTT; cdr3_aa: CASSHPGQGNNEKLFF
j_call: TRBJ1-3; v_call: TRBV30; d_call: -; clone_size: many; cdr3_nt: TGTGCCTGGACTGATTCTGGAAACACCATATATTTT; cdr3_aa: CAWTDSGNTIYF
j_call: TRBJ1-5; v_call: TRBV19; d_call: -; clone_size: many; cdr3_nt: TGTGCCAGTAGTTCTCCAGGGGTTGCCAATCAGCCCCAGCATTTT; cdr3_aa: CASSSPGVANQPQHF
j_call: TRBJ1-4; v_call: TRBV9; d_call: -; clone_size: many; cdr3_nt: TGTGCCAGCAGCGTAGCTCCAGGACGGTTTAATGAAAAACTGTTTTTT; cdr3_aa: CASSVAPGRFNEKLFF
j_call: TRBJ2-7; v_call: TRBV6-5; d_call: -; clone_size: -; cdr3_nt: TGTGCCAGCAGTCACTCGGTCGCCGTAGCTTGGGAGCAGTACTTC; cdr3_aa: CASSHSVAVAWEQYF